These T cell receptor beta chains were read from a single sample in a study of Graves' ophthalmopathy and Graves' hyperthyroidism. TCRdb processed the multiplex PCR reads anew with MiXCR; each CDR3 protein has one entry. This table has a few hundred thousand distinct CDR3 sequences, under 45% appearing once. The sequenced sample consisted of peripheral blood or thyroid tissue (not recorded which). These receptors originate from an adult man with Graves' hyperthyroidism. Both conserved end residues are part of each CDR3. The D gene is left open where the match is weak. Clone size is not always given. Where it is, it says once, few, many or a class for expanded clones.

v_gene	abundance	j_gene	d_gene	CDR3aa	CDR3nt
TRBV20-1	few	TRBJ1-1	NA	CSARDTGSNTEAFF	TGCAGTGCTAGAGATACAGGGTCGAACACTGAAGCTTTCTTT
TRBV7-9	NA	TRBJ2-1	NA	CASSSQGLPYNEQFF	TGTGCCAGCAGCTCGCAGGGACTCCCCTACAATGAGCAGTTCTTC
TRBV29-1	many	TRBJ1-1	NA	CSVLGPLTEAFF	TGCAGCGTCCTCGGACCGCTTACTGAAGCTTTCTTT
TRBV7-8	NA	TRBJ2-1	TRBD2	CASSLGRPSGVYNEQFF	TGTGCCAGCAGCTTAGGTCGTCCTAGCGGGGTATACAATGAGCAGTTCTTC
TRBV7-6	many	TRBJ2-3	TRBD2	CASSNRLAGGSTDTQYF	TGTGCCAGCAGCAATCGACTAGCGGGAGGGAGCACAGATACGCAGTATTTT
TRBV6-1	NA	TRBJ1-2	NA	CASSMGLAGLDYGYTF	TGTGCCAGCAGCATGGGACTAGCGGGCTTGGACTATGGCTACACCTTC
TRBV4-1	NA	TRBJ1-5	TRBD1	CASSQESGTGRVNQPQHF	TGCGCCAGCAGCCAAGAGAGCGGGACAGGGCGCGTCAATCAGCCCCAGCATTTT
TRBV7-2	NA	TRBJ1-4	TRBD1	CASSQGQGLNEKLFF	TGTGCCAGCAGCCAGGGACAGGGTCTGAATGAAAAACTGTTTTTT
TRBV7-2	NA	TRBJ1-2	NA	CASAFTRGYGYTF	TGTGCCAGCGCATTTACCAGGGGCTATGGCTACACCTTC
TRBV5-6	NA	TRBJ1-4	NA	CASLGTGWPNEKLFF	TGTGCCAGCCTCGGAACAGGGTGGCCTAATGAAAAACTGTTTTTT
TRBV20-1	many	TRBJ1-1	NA	CSARDQGQGSWTEAFF	TGCAGTGCTAGAGATCAGGGCCAGGGATCCTGGACTGAAGCTTTCTTT
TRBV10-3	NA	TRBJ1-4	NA	CAISDGDEKLFF	TGTGCCATCAGTGACGGAGATGAAAAACTGTTTTTT
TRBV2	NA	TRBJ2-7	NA	CASSELVNNEQYF	TGTGCCAGCAGTGAGTTGGTAAACAATGAGCAGTACTTC
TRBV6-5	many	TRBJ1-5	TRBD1	CASRQGVAQPQHF	TGTGCCAGCAGACAGGGGGTGGCTCAGCCCCAGCATTTT
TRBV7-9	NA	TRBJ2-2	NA	CASSSPNTGELFF	TGTGCCAGCAGCTCTCCGAACACCGGGGAGCTGTTTTTT
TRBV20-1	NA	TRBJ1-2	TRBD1	CSARLTGSGYTF	TGCAGTGCTAGATTGACAGGGAGCGGCTACACCTTC
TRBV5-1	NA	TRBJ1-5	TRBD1	CASSLLQGSGNQPQHF	TGCGCCAGCAGCTTGCTACAGGGGTCAGGCAATCAGCCCCAGCATTTT
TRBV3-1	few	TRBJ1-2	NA	CASSQDNRRSSYTF	TGTGCCAGCAGCCAAGATAACAGGAGGAGTAGCTACACCTTC
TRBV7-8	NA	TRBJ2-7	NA	CASSRPLDHYEQYF	TGTGCCAGCAGCAGGCCTTTAGACCACTACGAGCAGTACTTC
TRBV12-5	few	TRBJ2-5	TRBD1	CASGPGQAETQYF	TGTGCTAGTGGTCCAGGACAGGCAGAGACCCAGTACTTC
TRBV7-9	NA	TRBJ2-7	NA	CASSSSGVTGEQYF	TGTGCCAGCAGCTCCTCGGGAGTGACCGGGGAGCAGTACTTC
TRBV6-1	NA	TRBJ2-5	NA	CASSSIGTAAEETQYF	TGTGCCAGCAGTTCGATCGGGACTGCAGCCGAAGAGACCCAGTACTTC
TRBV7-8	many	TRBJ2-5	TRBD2	CASSSPTSPETQYF	TGTGCCAGCAGCTCGCCGACTAGCCCAGAGACCCAGTACTTC
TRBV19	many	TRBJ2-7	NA	CASSNNRGYEQYF	TGTGCCAGTAGTAATAATAGGGGCTACGAGCAGTACTTC
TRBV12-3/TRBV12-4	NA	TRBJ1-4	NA	CASREFNGEKLFF	TGTGCCAGCAGAGAGTTTAATGGTGAAAAACTGTTTTTT
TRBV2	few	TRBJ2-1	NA	CAISEQQGGQFF	TGTGCCATCAGTGAGCAACAGGGTGGGCAGTTCTTC
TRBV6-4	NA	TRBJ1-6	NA	CATRDGLPPLHF	TGTGCCACCCGGGACGGTCTTCCGCCCCTCCACTTT
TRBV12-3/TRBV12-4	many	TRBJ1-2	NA	CASSSQGYYGYTF	TGTGCCAGCAGTTCTCAGGGATACTATGGCTACACCTTC
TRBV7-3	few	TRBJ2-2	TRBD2	CASSGTGTSGRGAGELFF	TGTGCCAGCAGCGGGACCGGGACTAGCGGGAGAGGCGCCGGGGAGCTGTTTTTT
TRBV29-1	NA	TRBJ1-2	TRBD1	CSPRDRVIYGYTF	TGCAGCCCGAGGGACAGAGTCATCTATGGCTACACCTTC
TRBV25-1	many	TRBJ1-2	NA	CASSATGYGYTF	TGTGCCAGCAGTGCCACAGGGTATGGCTACACCTTC
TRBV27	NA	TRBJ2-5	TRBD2	CASSSPRTSGILKTQYF	TGTGCCAGCAGTTCCCCGCGGACTAGCGGGATTTTAAAGACCCAGTACTTC
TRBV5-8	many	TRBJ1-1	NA	CASSLATYTEAFF	TGTGCCAGCAGCTTGGCAACATACACTGAAGCTTTCTTT
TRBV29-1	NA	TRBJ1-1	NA	CSVVWPGNTEAFF	TGCAGCGTTGTGTGGCCGGGGAACACTGAAGCTTTCTTT
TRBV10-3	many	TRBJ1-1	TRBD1	CATTRGQDTEAFF	TGTGCCACCACAAGGGGGCAGGACACTGAAGCTTTCTTT
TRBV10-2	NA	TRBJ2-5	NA	CASSLFGDETQYF	TGCGCCAGCAGTCTTTTCGGGGACGAGACCCAGTACTTC
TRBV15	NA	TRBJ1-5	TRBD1	CATSRGQTGQPQHF	TGTGCCACCAGCAGGGGACAGACCGGTCAGCCCCAGCATTTT
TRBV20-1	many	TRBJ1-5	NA	CSASSAFNQPQHF	TGCAGTGCTAGTTCAGCCTTTAATCAGCCCCAGCATTTT
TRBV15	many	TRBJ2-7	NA	CATTKGDWLGEQYF	TGTGCCACAACCAAAGGGGACTGGCTGGGGGAGCAGTACTTC
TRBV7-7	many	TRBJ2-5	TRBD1	CASSLPGQGMAQYF	TGTGCTAGCAGCCTACCGGGACAGGGGATGGCCCAGTACTTC
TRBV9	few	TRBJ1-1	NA	CASSRILQGTEQFF	TGTGCCAGCAGCCGAATTTTACAGGGCACTGAGCAGTTCTTT
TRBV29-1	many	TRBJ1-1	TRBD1	CSVGQGLNTEAFF	TGCAGCGTAGGACAGGGCTTGAACACTGAAGCTTTCTTT
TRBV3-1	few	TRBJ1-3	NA	CASSRLTGPGNTIYF	TGTGCCAGCAGCCGACTTACAGGGCCTGGAAACACCATATATTTT
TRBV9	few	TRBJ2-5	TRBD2	CASSYRGTSGKETQYF	TGTGCCAGCAGTTACCGCGGGACTAGCGGGAAAGAGACCCAGTACTTC
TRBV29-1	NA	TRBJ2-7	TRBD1	CSVEVGGGEQYF	TGCAGCGTTGAAGTAGGGGGCGGCGAGCAGTACTTC
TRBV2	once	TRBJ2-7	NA	CASSDNTGQYF	TGTGCCAGCAGTGATAATACAGGGCAGTACTTC
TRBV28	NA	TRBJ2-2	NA	CASSLLGAYTGELFF	TGTGCCAGCAGTTTGTTAGGGGCCTACACCGGGGAGCTGTTTTTT
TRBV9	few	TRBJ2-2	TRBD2	CASSARLAGGLGELFF	TGTGCCAGCAGCGCCCGACTAGCGGGGGGGCTCGGGGAGCTGTTTTTT
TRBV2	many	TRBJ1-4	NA	CASSESAATNEKLFF	TGTGCCAGCAGTGAATCGGCGGCAACTAATGAAAAACTGTTTTTT
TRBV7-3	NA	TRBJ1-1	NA	CASSLGWEGNTEASF	TGTGCCAGCAGCTTAGGTTGGGAAGGGAACACTGAAGCTTCCTTT